One sample yielded the 29 T cell receptor beta chains listed below, sequenced in a study of response to subunit inactivated influenza vaccine. TCRdb recomputed calls from the RT-PCR reads with MiXCR, one row per CDR3 protein. This table holds about 160,000 distinct CDR3 sequences, approximately 10% found once. The sample here was non-naive T cells sorted from PBMCs, taken 45 days after vaccination. The receptor set was obtained from a man aged 45-65 years who received an inactivated influenza vaccine.

This clonotype was observed at least ten times. The gene calls are TRBV20-1 and TRBJ1-2; D is unclear. V was cut by 3 bases and J by 6 bases, with 11 bases left in between. The CDR3 runs 12 residues. Looked up from germline, CDR1 is DFQATT and CDR2 is SNEGSKA (reference sequence). The CDR3 DNA sequence: TGCAGTGCTAGTTCACGAGGCAATGGCTACACCTTC. It specifies CSASSRGNGYTF.

This clonotype was counted at least ten times. The genes are TRBV7-2 and TRBJ2-7, with 11 bases that match TRBD2. Germline lookup yields CDR1 SGHTA and CDR2 FQGNSA. CDR3 length: 15 amino acids. J gave up 4 bases and V 4 bases, and 6 bases lay outside the gene matches. The CDR3 bases are TGTGCCAGCAGCTCAACTAGCGGGAGATCTTACGAGCAGTACTTC. Its translation: CASSSTSGRSYEQYF.

In DNA, the CDR3 is TGTGCCAGCAGAACCGGGACTAGCGGGGGGGCCTGGGGTACGCAGTATTTT. It yields the protein CASRTGTSGGAWGTQYF. The chain couples TRBV6-1 to TRBJ2-3; TRBD2 matches 16 bases. The CDR3 sequence is 17 residues long. Unmatched junction bases numbered 11, after V lost 6 bases and J lost 8 bases. The germline V gene encodes CDR1 MNHNS and CDR2 SASEGT.

This clonotype was seen more than once but under ten times. This sequence joins TRBV28 and TRBJ2-7; 8 bases fit TRBD2. The CDR3 totals 14 residues. Per germline, CDR1 MDHEN and CDR2 SYDVKM. V dropped 1 base and J dropped 3; count of bases not matched to a gene: 2. CDR3 sequence: CASSLFSGDYEQYF. The DNA of the CDR3 is TGTGCCAGCAGTTTATTTAGCGGGGACTACGAGCAGTACTTC.

The chain recombines TRBV18 with TRBJ2-7, with D uncertain. Trimming took off 2 bases at V and 3 bases at J, with 5 bases between the two ends. The germline gives CDR1 KGHSH, CDR2 LQKENI. The CDR3 totals 12 residues. The CDR3 nucleotides are TGTGCCAGCTCACCATCAATCTACGAGCAGTACTTC. Translated: CASSPSIYEQYF. Full variable domain (rest looked up from reference TRBV18 and TRBJ2-7): NAGVMQNPRHLVRRRGQEARLRCSPMKGHSHVYWYRQLPEEGLKFMVYLQKENIIDESGMPKERFSAEFPKEGPSILRIQQVVRGDSAAYFCASSPSIYEQYFGPGTRLTVT.

This clonotype was detected many times. The chain joins TRBV15 to TRBJ2-3; 10 nucleotides line up with TRBD1. CDR3 length: 14 residues. V lost 3 bases and J lost 3; bases outside the gene matches: 0. Germline V gene data show CDR1 as LNHNV and CDR2 as YYDKDF (reference sequence). CDR3 in amino acids: CATSRGQGTDTQYF. The CDR3 DNA follows: TGTGCCACCAGCAGGGGACAGGGGACAGATACGCAGTATTTT.

The chain joins TRBV7-2 to TRBJ2-2; D possibly corresponds to TRBD2 (6 bases). The CDR3 has 15 amino acids. The germline V gene has CDR1 SGHTA and CDR2 FQGNSA. Trimming cost V 6 bases and J 4 bases, with 15 bases left between them. The CDR3 here is CASRLALASTGELFF. In DNA form, the CDR3 reads TGTGCCAGCAGGCTAGCTCTAGCGTCCACCGGGGAGCTGTTTTTT.

This clonotype has only a few counts. This chain uses TRBV2 with TRBJ2-7; D is possibly TRBD1 or TRBD2 (6 bases each). Trimming pared 2 bases from V and 6 bases from J, leaving 11 bases between. The CDR3 totals 13 residues. Per germline, CDR1 SNHLY and CDR2 FYNNEI. The CDR3 region is CASSENREVEQYF. Here the CDR3 DNA reads TGTGCCAGCAGTGAAAACAGGGAGGTCGAGCAGTACTTC.

This clonotype was counted a few times. The chain links TRBV2 to TRBJ1-6; possibly TRBD1 for D (6 bases). Trimming cost V 0 bases and J 5 bases, with 17 bases left between them. The CDR3 consists of 18 residues. CDR1 is SNHLY, CDR2 FYNNEI, per germline. Here the CDR3 DNA reads TGTGCCAGCAGTGAAGCGCTTCTGACAGGCTCAAATAATTCACCCCTCCACTTT. It yields the protein CASSEALLTGSNNSPLHF.

This clonotype was detected many times. The chain combines TRBV12-3 or TRBV12-4 with TRBJ2-3, with D possibly being TRBD1 or TRBD2 (6 bases each). The CDR3 is 14 amino acids. Trimming cost V 7 bases and J 2 bases, with 13 bases left between them. This CDR3 is CASTGRGDTDTQYF. CDR3 nucleotides: TGTGCCAGCACCGGAAGGGGGGACACAGATACGCAGTATTTT.

This clonotype was counted at least ten times. V usage is TRBV4-1 and J usage is TRBJ2-5; TRBD1 matches 10 bases. In germline, CDR1 is MGHRA, CDR2 YSYEKL. The V segment lost 2 bases and the J segment 4 bases; nucleotides outside the gene matches: 7. This CDR3 is built from 16 residues. DNA for the CDR3: TGCGCCAGCAGCCAAAAGCCGACAGGGGGCAGAGAGACCCAGTACTTC. Its protein product is CASSQKPTGGRETQYF.

The chain has TRBV6-6 and TRBJ2-2; D is unresolved. The germline V gene encodes CDR1 MNHNY and CDR2 SVGAGI (reference sequence). The germline V and J ends were trimmed by 11 bases and 1 base, with 11 bases remaining between them. The CDR3 extends over 13 amino acids. The DNA of the CDR3 is TGTGCCGGGGTGGCACAGAACACCGGGGAGCTGTTTTTT. Amino acids: CAGVAQNTGELFF.

There are many counts of this clonotype. For the CDR3, the DNA is TGTGCCAGCAGCCAGGACAGGGGGCTATCTGGCTACACCTTC. Translation gives CASSQDRGLSGYTF. The chain links TRBV3-1 to TRBJ1-2, with 11 bases that match TRBD1. Germline V gene sequence: CDR1 LGHDT, CDR2 YNNKEL (reference sequence). J lost 7 bases, V lost 3 bases, and 4 bases had no gene match. This CDR3 region has 14 residues.

On this clonotype itself: A much bigger clone sits one base away, suggesting this may be a read error. The chain couples TRBV6-6 to TRBJ2-1, with D maybe TRBD1 (6 bases). CDR3 length: 12 amino acids. From germline, CDR1 is MNHNY and CDR2 SVGAGI (reference sequence). CDR3 protein: CASSYGTSEHFF. The CDR3 DNA reads as TGTGCCAGCAGTTACGGGACAAGTGAGCACTTCTTC.

This clonotype was counted between two and nine times. A much larger clonotype is one base distant, so this may be a read error. The chain joins TRBV5-6 to TRBJ2-5; D ambiguous. Germline CDR1 reads SGHDT; CDR2 reads YYEEEE. The CDR3 has 13 amino acids. Trimming cost V 4 bases and J 1 base, with 8 bases left between them. The CDR3 sequence is CASSPWTQETQYF. The CDR3 DNA reads as TGTGCCAGCAGCCCATGGACCCAAGAGACCCAGTACTTC.

The rearrangement uses TRBV9 and TRBJ2-7; weak D call: TRBD1 (7 bases). The germline V gene has CDR1 SGDLS and CDR2 YYNGEE. This CDR3 comprises 15 residues. The ends were cut back, 4 bases at V and 7 bases at J, with 21 bases in the middle. CDR3 loop: CASSPGGQSLGEQYF. CDR3 DNA sequence: TGTGCCAGCAGCCCCGGGGGACAGTCGCTTGGAGAGCAGTACTTC.

This clonotype was detected a few times. The chain recombines TRBV4-2 with TRBJ2-7; 8 positions match TRBD1. The CDR3 spans 15 residues. CDR1 is LGHNA, CDR2 YNFKEQ, per germline. The V and J ends lost 4 bases and 1 base, in that order; junction bases with no gene match: 6. The CDR3 nucleotides are TGTGCCAGCAGCCCCCCCGGACAGGGTTCCTACGAGCAGTACTTC. This codes for CASSPPGQGSYEQYF.

This clonotype was counted ten times or more. The rearrangement links TRBV6-1 to TRBJ1-1; 7 bases map to TRBD1. This CDR3 is built from 15 residues. V dropped 7 bases and J dropped 1; count of bases not matched to a gene: 9. Germline lookup yields CDR1 MNHNS and CDR2 SASEGT. In nucleotides, the CDR3 is TGTGCCAGCACCCTGACAGGGCGAGGGAACACTGAAGCTTTCTTT. It is translated as CASTLTGRGNTEAFF.

V gene TRBV6-2 or TRBV6-3 combines with J gene TRBJ1-1, with D tentatively TRBD1 (5 bases). Per the germline V gene, CDR1 is MNHEY and CDR2 is SVGEGT. There are 11 residues in the CDR3. The V and J ends lost 6 bases and 11 bases respectively, with 13 bases between them. CDR3 bases: TGTGCCAGCAGATGGGACGACGGGGCTTTCTTT. The encoded protein is CASRWDDGAFF.

The table lists this clonotype with a few counts. V gene TRBV20-1 combines with J gene TRBJ2-1, with 9 bases fitting TRBD2. This CDR3 is 16 amino acids long. V lost 2 bases, J lost 5 bases, and 10 bases stayed unmatched. Germline V gives CDR1 DFQATT, CDR2 SNEGSKA (reference sequence). The CDR3 DNA reads TGCAGTGCTAGAATCCCGGGACTAGCCTACCACAATGAGCAGTTCTTC. Amino acids: CSARIPGLAYHNEQFF.

This clonotype was observed a handful of times. The rearrangement joins TRBV28 to TRBJ2-7, with 10 bases fitting TRBD1. The CDR3 contains 15 residues. After removal of 4 bases from V and 5 bases from J, the junction contained 8 bases not matched to a gene. CDR1 and CDR2 from the germline V gene are MDHEN and SYDVKM. The CDR3 nucleotides read TGTGCCAGCAGTTCGGGACAGGGGAATTCCGACGAGCAGTACTTC. This encodes CASSSGQGNSDEQYF. Variable domain in full (rest from reference TRBV28 and TRBJ2-7): DVKVTQSSRYLVKRTGEKVFLECVQDMDHENMFWYRQDPGLGLRLIYFSYDVKMKEKGDIPEGYSVSREKKERFSLILESASTNQTSMYLCASSSGQGNSDEQYFGPGTRLTVT.

V is TRBV4-3 and J is TRBJ1-2; D remains unclear. V dropped 0 bases and J dropped 7 bases, with 12 bases sitting between them. In germline, CDR1 is LGHNA, CDR2 YSLEER. The CDR3 totals 14 residues. The CDR3 sequence: CASSQDSIGGGYTF. For the CDR3, the DNA is TGCGCCAGCAGCCAAGATTCGATTGGTGGTGGCTACACCTTC.

The chain links TRBV5-1 to TRBJ2-7, with 9 bases fitting TRBD2. V shed 1 base and J 3 bases; nucleotides not matched to a gene: 2. The CDR3 runs to 14 residues. Germline V CDR1 and CDR2: SGHRS, YFSETQ. CDR3 in amino acids: CASSLFSGSYEQYF. The DNA for the CDR3 is TGCGCCAGCAGCTTGTTTAGCGGGAGCTACGAGCAGTACTTC.

This clonotype was observed a few times. The rearrangement joins TRBV7-2 to TRBJ2-3; D unresolved. V was shortened by 5 bases and J by 0 bases, with 9 bases between the two germline ends. CDR3 length equals 14 residues. Germline V CDR1 and CDR2: SGHTA, FQGNSA. The CDR3 region is CASSRYDSTDTQYF. In nucleotides, the CDR3 is TGTGCCAGCAGCCGCTACGACAGCACAGATACGCAGTATTTT.

This clonotype was seen repeatedly, ten times or more. V usage is TRBV7-9 and J usage is TRBJ2-3; 12 bases are shared with TRBD2. This CDR3 is 15 amino acids long. The J segment lost 3 bases and the V segment lost 4 bases, leaving 2 bases of the junction unmatched. CDR1 SEHNR and CDR2 FQNEAQ come from the germline V gene (reference sequence). DNA for the CDR3: TGTGCCAGCAGCTCAGGACTAGCGGGGACAGATACGCAGTATTTT. Translated, it gives CASSSGLAGTDTQYF.

This clonotype was recorded a few times. This chain connects TRBV5-6 to TRBJ2-3; D is unresolved. V was trimmed by 4 bases and J by 5 bases, leaving 14 bases between them. In germline, CDR1 is SGHDT, CDR2 YYEEEE. The CDR3 runs to 14 residues. The CDR3 nucleotides read TGTGCCAGCAGCCCACCCCTCTGGGGAGATACGCAGTATTTT. Amino acid sequence: CASSPPLWGDTQYF.

This clonotype showed up just a few times. V usage is TRBV24-1 and J usage is TRBJ2-3; 13 bases match TRBD2. V lost 5 bases to trimming and J lost 5 bases; unmatched junction nucleotides: 6. This CDR3 comprises 16 residues. Germline V gene data show CDR1 as KGHDR and CDR2 as SFDVKD. The CDR3 nucleotides are TGTGCCACCAGTGCCACACTAGCGGGAGGGCGAGATACGCAGTATTTT. This sequence encodes CATSATLAGGRDTQYF.

This clonotype was picked up many times. The rearrangement uses TRBV9 and TRBJ2-2; no clear D gene. This CDR3 comprises 16 residues. Germline V gene data show CDR1 as SGDLS and CDR2 as YYNGEE. Trimming removed 1 base from V and 0 bases from J, with 10 bases in between. The CDR3 sequence is CASSVRTAANTGELFF. In DNA, the CDR3 is TGTGCCAGCAGCGTACGCACGGCCGCGAACACCGGGGAGCTGTTTTTT.

This clonotype was observed at least ten times. The J gene is TRBJ2-5, the V gene TRBV10-3; D is ambiguous. The CDR3 has 14 residues. From germline, CDR1 is ENHRY and CDR2 SYGVKD. Trimming took off 3 bases at V and 2 bases at J, with 10 bases between the two ends. CDR3 residues: CAISDDTTQETQYF. The DNA of the CDR3 is TGTGCCATCAGTGATGACACCACGCAAGAGACCCAGTACTTC.